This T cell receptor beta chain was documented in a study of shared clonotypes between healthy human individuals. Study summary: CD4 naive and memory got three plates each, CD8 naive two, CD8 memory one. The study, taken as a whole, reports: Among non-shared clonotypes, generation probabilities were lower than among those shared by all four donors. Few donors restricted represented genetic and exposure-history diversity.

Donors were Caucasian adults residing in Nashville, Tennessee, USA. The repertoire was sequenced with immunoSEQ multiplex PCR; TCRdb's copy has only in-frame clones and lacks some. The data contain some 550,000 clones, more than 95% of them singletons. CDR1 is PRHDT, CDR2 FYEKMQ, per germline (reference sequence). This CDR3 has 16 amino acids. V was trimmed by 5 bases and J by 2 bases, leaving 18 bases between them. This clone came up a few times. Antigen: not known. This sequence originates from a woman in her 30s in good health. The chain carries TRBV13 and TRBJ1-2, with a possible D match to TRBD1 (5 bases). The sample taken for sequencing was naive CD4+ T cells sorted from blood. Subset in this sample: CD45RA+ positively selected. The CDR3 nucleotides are TGTGCCAGCAGCGACGGGACTGAGGGATGGAACTATGGCTACACCTTC. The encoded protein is CASSDGTEGWNYGYTF.